Below are 9 T cell receptor beta chains sequenced from a single sample in a study of immune evolution from preneoplasia to lung adenocarcinoma. Sequencing was performed with immunoSEQ multiplex PCR; in TCRdb, only in-frame clones are kept and a portion is missing. The table has fewer than 14,000 clones, 82% seen once. Sequencing input: FFPE minimally invasive lung adenocarcinoma tissue. These receptors originate from a person between 65 and 79 years old with lung adenocarcinoma.

This clone was counted only a few times. The CDR3 sequence is CASSVLQAGNTEAFF. In DNA, the CDR3 is TGTGCCAGCAGCGTGCTACAGGCAGGGAACACTGAAGCTTTCTTT. The V and J genes are TRBV9 and TRBJ1-1, with D maybe TRBD1 (5 bases). The germline CDR1 and CDR2 sequences are SGDLS and YYNGEE. The germline V and J ends were trimmed by 2 bases and 1 base, with 12 bases remaining between them. The CDR3 is 15 residues long. Full variable domain (missing parts from reference TRBV9 and TRBJ1-1): DSGVTQTPKHLITATGQRVTLRCSPRSGDLSVYWYQQSLDQGLQFLIQYYNGEERAKGNILERFSAQQFPDLHSELNLSSLELGDSALYFCASSVLQAGNTEAFFGQGTRLTVV.

The chain uses TRBV19 and TRBJ1-6; no definite D call. This CDR3 has 13 amino acids. V was cut by 7 bases and J by 5 bases, with 9 bases left in between. CDR1 LNHDA and CDR2 SQIVND come from the germline V gene (reference sequence). The CDR3 region is CASKQVDNSPLHF. CDR3 bases: TGTGCCAGTAAGCAGGTGGATAATTCACCCCTCCACTTT.

The CDR3 sequence is CASSPGGTGANVLTF. Here the CDR3 DNA reads TGTGCCAGCAGCCCAGGGGGCACTGGGGCCAACGTCCTGACTTTC. The chain is built from TRBV28 and TRBJ2-6; 8 bases are shared with TRBD1. J gave up 2 bases and V 6 bases, and 3 bases lay outside the gene matches. There are 15 residues in the CDR3. Germline V gene lookup returns CDR1 MDHEN and CDR2 SYDVKM.

This chain links TRBV29-1 with TRBJ1-3; D gene uncertain. The germline V and J ends were trimmed by 4 bases and 3 bases, with 13 bases remaining between them. This CDR3 is built from 14 residues. Germline CDR1 is SQVTM and CDR2 is ANQGSEA. Written as DNA, the CDR3 is TGCAGCGTTGGTGAAAGTGTAGGTGGAAACACCATATATTTT. It translates to CSVGESVGGNTIYF.

The rearrangement links TRBV19 to TRBJ2-2; D is unresolved. Trimming left V 5 bases short and J 1 base short, with 17 bases between. CDR3 length equals 17 residues. Germline V gives CDR1 LNHDA, CDR2 SQIVND (reference sequence). For the CDR3, the DNA is TGTGCCAGTAGTTTCAACGCCCGGGCAAAGAACACCGGGGAGCTGTTTTTT. Protein: CASSFNARAKNTGELFF. Drawing the rest from reference TRBV19 and TRBJ2-2, the complete variable domain is DGGITQSPKYLFRKEGQNVTLSCEQNLNHDAMYWYRQDPGQGLRLIYYSQIVNDFQKGDIAEGYSVSREKKESFPLTVTSAQKNPTAFYLCASSFNARAKNTGELFFGEGSRLTVL.

This clone appeared a few times. The chain has TRBV2 and TRBJ1-1; D is unclear. This CDR3 is built from 14 residues. Trimming removed 6 bases at V and 4 bases at J, with 15 bases between. Germline CDR1 SNHLY, CDR2 FYNNEI. DNA of the CDR3: TGTGCCAGCAGCAGTCTGGGGATGGGCACTGAAGCTTTCTTT. It specifies CASSSLGMGTEAFF.

V gene TRBV9 combines with J gene TRBJ2-2; D gene unclear. V was pared by 0 bases and J by 3 bases, with 3 bases between. Germline CDR1 and CDR2: SGDLS and YYNGEE. The CDR3 consists of 13 residues. CDR3 nucleotide sequence: TGTGCCAGCAGCGTAGAGCACACCGGGGAGCTGTTTTTT. This translates into CASSVEHTGELFF.

V and J are TRBV7-2 and TRBJ2-1, with unresolved D. The CDR3 has 12 amino acids. Trimming left V 6 bases short and J 9 bases short, with 12 bases between. Germline V gene sequence: CDR1 SGHTA, CDR2 FQGNSA. In DNA form, the CDR3 reads TGTGCCAGCAGAAACATCTGGGGTGAGCAGTTCTTC. Its protein product is CASRNIWGEQFF. Variable domain in full (rest from reference TRBV7-2 and TRBJ2-1): GAGVSQSPSNKVTEKGKDVELRCDPISGHTALYWYRQSLGQGLEFLIYFQGNSAPDKSGLPSDRFSAERTGGSVSTLTIQRTQQEDSAVYLCASRNIWGEQFFGPGTRLTVL.

The rearrangement links TRBV7-3 to TRBJ2-6; perhaps TRBD2 as D (5 bases). The CDR3 sequence is 17 residues long. With 5 bases removed from V and 4 bases from J, the gap between germline ends came to 18 bases. Germline values: CDR1 SGHTA, CDR2 FQGTGA. CDR3 protein: CASSPDPDGLGANVLTF. CDR3 nucleotide sequence: TGTGCCAGCAGCCCAGACCCAGATGGACTGGGGGCCAACGTCCTGACTTTC.